The 21 T cell receptor beta chains in this list originate from one sample, sequenced in a study of neurological immune-mediated disorders. TCRdb itself ran the 5' RACE reads through MiXCR, one entry per CDR3 protein. The repertoire holds 84,000 or so distinct CDR3 sequences, about 9.4% seen once, with around 1.8% in the top ten. The sample taken for sequencing was PBMCs. These receptors were obtained from a man in his forties in good health.

There are many counts of this clonotype. The chain combines TRBV5-1 with TRBJ2-7, with D perhaps being TRBD1 or TRBD2 (6 bases each). This CDR3 has 14 amino acids. The germline V gene encodes CDR1 SGHRS and CDR2 YFSETQ. V lost 6 bases, J lost 2 bases, and 15 bases lay in between. The CDR3 DNA is TGCGCCAGCACGATCGGGGGACACACCTACGAGCAGTACTTC. This sequence encodes CASTIGGHTYEQYF.

This clonotype was found many times. The chain links TRBV5-1 to TRBJ1-3; tentatively, D is TRBD1 (5 bases). Trimming removed 2 bases at V and 2 bases at J, with 11 bases between. This CDR3 is built from 15 residues. CDR1 and CDR2 (germline): SGHRS, YFSETQ. The CDR3: CASSFDLGAGNTIYF. CDR3 coding DNA: TGCGCCAGCAGCTTCGACCTGGGGGCTGGAAACACCATATATTTT.

The table lists this clonotype with many counts. V and J are TRBV20-1 and TRBJ2-7; 8 bases are a match to TRBD1. V was clipped by 0 bases and J by 0 bases; unmatched bases: 10. Germline V gene sequence: CDR1 DFQATT, CDR2 SNEGSKA (reference sequence). The CDR3 loop spans 17 amino acids. In DNA, the CDR3 is TGCAGTGCTAGAGATCCTTCGGACAGGGCGGGCTCCTACGAGCAGTACTTC. Translation gives CSARDPSDRAGSYEQYF.

This clonotype was found many times. The V gene is TRBV5-6, the J gene TRBJ2-7; a weak D match, TRBD1 (6 bases). In germline, CDR1 is SGHDT, CDR2 YYEEEE. Trimming pared 4 bases from V and 2 bases from J, leaving 13 bases between. The CDR3 is 14 amino acids. CDR3: CASSQDSAPYEQYF. CDR3 DNA sequence: TGTGCCAGCAGCCAGGACAGTGCTCCCTACGAGCAGTACTTC.

As for this clonotype: A much more abundant neighbour one base away suggests this may be a read error. The chain recombines TRBV20-1 with TRBJ2-3, with D perhaps matching TRBD2 (5 bases). The germline CDR1 and CDR2 sequences are DFQATT and SNEGSKA (reference sequence). This CDR3 has 13 residues. V lost 6 bases and J lost 4, with 14 bases in between. CDR3 nucleotide sequence: TGCAGTGCCAATCTAGGGAGCTCAGATACGCAGTATTTT. This sequence encodes CSANLGSSDTQYF.

The chain couples TRBV20-1 to TRBJ1-6; TRBD1 matches 7 bases. Germline V gene sequence: CDR1 DFQATT, CDR2 SNEGSKA (reference sequence). The CDR3 extends over 18 amino acids. V lost 2 bases and J lost 6; bases outside the gene matches: 16. CDR3 DNA sequence: TGCAGTGCTAGATATAAGAGGGGAGGGGGCGCTGGTAATTCACCCCTCCACTTT. It translates to CSARYKRGGGAGNSPLHF.

This clonotype came up many times. V usage is TRBV7-2 and J usage is TRBJ2-1; 10 positions match TRBD2. V lost 1 base, J lost 3 bases, and 6 bases stayed unmatched. The CDR3 has 17 amino acids. Germline assignment: CDR1 SGHTA and CDR2 FQGNSA. This CDR3 is CASSLGASGGFYNEQFF. The CDR3 nucleotides are TGTGCCAGCAGCTTAGGTGCTAGCGGGGGATTCTACAATGAGCAGTTCTTC.

This clonotype was picked up many times. This sequence joins TRBV9 and TRBJ2-7, with 8 bases fitting TRBD1. CDR1 and CDR2 from the germline V gene are SGDLS and YYNGEE. J lost 4 bases, V lost 3 bases, and 6 bases had no gene match. The CDR3 length is 14 residues. The CDR3 bases are TGTGCCAGCAGCGAGACAGGGGATAGATACGAGCAGTACTTC. Protein product: CASSETGDRYEQYF.

V gene TRBV20-1 combines with J gene TRBJ2-1; 11 bases match TRBD2. The germline CDR1 and CDR2 sequences are DFQATT and SNEGSKA (reference sequence). With 5 bases clipped from V and 6 bases from J, the junction kept 15 bases outside the gene matches. There are 17 residues in the CDR3. The CDR3 here is CSAPGLAGGPGGNEQFF. CDR3 sequence (DNA): TGCAGTGCTCCAGGGCTAGCGGGAGGTCCCGGGGGCAATGAGCAGTTCTTC.

This clonotype was counted ten times or more. V is TRBV5-6 and J is TRBJ1-5; unclear D gene. Trimming took off 0 bases at V and 1 base at J, with 8 bases between the two ends. Germline CDR1 and CDR2: SGHDT and YYEEEE. The CDR3 consists of 15 residues. CDR3 in amino acids: CASSLGQASNQPQHF. CDR3 in DNA: TGTGCCAGCAGCTTGGGGCAGGCGAGCAATCAGCCCCAGCATTTT. Full variable domain (remainder filled in from reference TRBV5-6 and TRBJ1-5): DAGVTQSPTHLIKTRGQQVTLRCSPKSGHDTVSWYQQALGQGPQFIFQYYEEEERQRGNFPDRFSGHQFPNYSSELNVNALLLGDSALYLCASSLGQASNQPQHFGDGTRLSIL.

In the case of this clonotype: A junction end diverges from the germline sequence, so it may reflect a read error. The CDR3 loop is CATSREGGGGTDTEYF. CDR3 sequence (DNA): TGTGCCACCAGCAGAGAAGGTGGGGGCGGCACAGATACGGAGTATTTT. This chain uses TRBV15 with TRBJ2-3; tentatively, D is TRBD1 (6 bases). The length of the CDR3 is 16 residues. CDR1 is LNHNV, CDR2 YYDKDF, per germline (reference sequence).

This clonotype was seen many times. The chain recombines TRBV5-6 with TRBJ2-4; TRBD1 matches 12 bases. There are 15 residues in the CDR3. Germline V gene sequence: CDR1 SGHDT, CDR2 YYEEEE. After removal of 4 bases from V and 10 bases from J, the junction contained 9 bases not matched to a gene. The CDR3: CASSLGTGGGWIQYF. Written as DNA, the CDR3 is TGTGCCAGCAGCCTGGGGACAGGGGGCGGATGGATTCAGTACTTC.

This clonotype was recorded many times. J is TRBJ2-2 and V is TRBV11-2; weak D call: TRBD1 (5 bases). Trimming removed 1 base from V and 3 bases from J, with 18 bases in between. Germline V lookup: CDR1 SGHAT, CDR2 FQNNGV. This CDR3 has 18 amino acids. CDR3 sequence: CASSLVEPWIRDTGELFF. The CDR3 bases are TGTGCCAGCAGCTTAGTGGAACCCTGGATCAGGGACACCGGGGAGCTGTTTTTT.

The chain employs TRBV12-3 or TRBV12-4 and TRBJ1-1, with D unresolved. The CDR3 covers 15 residues. Trimming removed 2 bases at V and 4 bases at J, with 14 bases between. The CDR3 bases are TGTGCCAGCAGTTTACTCCGGGTCCTTGGCACTGAAGCTTTCTTT. This gives the protein CASSLLRVLGTEAFF.

The sample holds many counts of this clonotype. The gene calls are TRBV6-5 and TRBJ1-2; TRBD1 matches 10 bases. The germline V gene encodes CDR1 MNHEY and CDR2 SVGAGI. The CDR3 loop spans 15 amino acids. V gave up 6 bases and J gave up 7 bases; unmatched junction bases: 11. The CDR3 region is CASSPGTGVGTGYTF. The DNA for the CDR3 is TGTGCCAGCAGCCCCGGGACAGGGGTTGGGACTGGCTACACCTTC.

This clonotype was counted ten times or more. This chain joins TRBV5-1 and TRBJ2-3, with D possibly matching TRBD1 (6 bases). The CDR3 covers 15 residues. Looked up from germline, CDR1 is SGHRS and CDR2 is YFSETQ. With 4 bases removed from V and 5 bases from J, the gap between germline ends came to 17 bases. CDR3 residues: CASSPMPGAEDTQYF. The CDR3 coding sequence is TGCGCCAGCAGCCCCATGCCAGGGGCTGAAGATACGCAGTATTTT.

Ten or more counts support this clonotype. The rearrangement joins TRBV20-1 to TRBJ2-1; perhaps TRBD2 as D (5 bases). CDR3 size: 14 residues. Deletions cut 5 bases from V and 7 bases from J, with 18 bases between. The V gene's germline CDR1 is DFQATT and CDR2 SNEGSKA (reference sequence). CDR3 DNA: TGCAGTGCTCCTCGGCGGGCTAGAGCAAATGAGCAGTTCTTC. It yields the protein CSAPRRARANEQFF.

At least ten counts were recorded for this clonotype. The chain has TRBV7-9 and TRBJ1-1, with TRBD1 identical over 7 bases. Germline CDR1 and CDR2: SEHNR and FQNEAQ (reference sequence). V was clipped by 5 bases and J by 0 bases; unmatched bases: 6. The length of the CDR3 is 15 residues. CDR3: CASSHRQGMNTEAFF. The CDR3 coding sequence is TGTGCCAGCAGCCATAGACAGGGAATGAACACTGAAGCTTTCTTT.

This clonotype was observed many times. This chain joins TRBV27 and TRBJ2-2; the D is unclear. The ends were cut back, 2 bases at V and 8 bases at J, with 6 bases in the middle. The CDR3 runs to 12 residues. Germline V lookup: CDR1 MNHEY, CDR2 SMNVEV (reference sequence). The CDR3 here is CASSLIPGELFF. In DNA form, the CDR3 reads TGTGCCAGCAGTTTAATCCCTGGGGAGCTGTTTTTT.

The table lists this clonotype with many counts. The chain links TRBV5-1 to TRBJ2-3; 11 bases map to TRBD2. The CDR3 has 17 residues. Trimming removed 0 bases from V and 5 bases from J; junction bases left unmatched: 8. Per germline, CDR1 SGHRS and CDR2 YFSETQ. CDR3 DNA: TGCGCCAGCAGCTTGGAGGCTAGCGGGGGGCCGCTAGATACGCAGTATTTT. Its translation: CASSLEASGGPLDTQYF.

Many counts were recorded for this clonotype. This sequence joins TRBV13 and TRBJ2-3; D is uncertain. Germline loops: CDR1 PRHDT, CDR2 FYEKMQ (reference sequence). Trimming stripped 6 bases from V and 6 bases from J, with 7 bases between. CDR3 length: 11 residues. The CDR3 DNA is TGTGCCAGCAGGATAGTGGATACGCAGTATTTT. Protein sequence: CASRIVDTQYF.